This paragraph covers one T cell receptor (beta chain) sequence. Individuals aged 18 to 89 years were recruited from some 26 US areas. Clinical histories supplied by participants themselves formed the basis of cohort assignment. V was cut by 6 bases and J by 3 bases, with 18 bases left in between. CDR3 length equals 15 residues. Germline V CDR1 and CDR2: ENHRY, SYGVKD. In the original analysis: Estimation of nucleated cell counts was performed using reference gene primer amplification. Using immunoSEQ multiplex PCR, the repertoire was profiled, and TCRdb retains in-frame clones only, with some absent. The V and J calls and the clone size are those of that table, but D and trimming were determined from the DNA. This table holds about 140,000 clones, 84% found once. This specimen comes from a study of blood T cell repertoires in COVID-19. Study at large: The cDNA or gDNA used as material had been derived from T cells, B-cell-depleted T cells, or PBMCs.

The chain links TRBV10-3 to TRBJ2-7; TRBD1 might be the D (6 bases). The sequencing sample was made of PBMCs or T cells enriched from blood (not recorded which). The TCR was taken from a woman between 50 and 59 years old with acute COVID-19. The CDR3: CAISRGLGSLYEQYF. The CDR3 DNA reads TGTGCCATCAGCAGGGGTCTAGGGTCACTCTACGAGCAGTACTTC.